This is a list of T cell receptor beta chains from one sample in a study of a mutant IDH1 vaccine in newly diagnosed glioma. Produced via immunoSEQ multiplex PCR; TCRdb's table is partial and in-frame only. The sample includes tens of thousands of clones, 70% to 85% of them seen just once. Their target antigens are unknown. Specimen: PBMCs, collected from a glioma patient whose treatment included an IDH1 peptide vaccine. These receptors all stem from a woman in her thirties or forties with glioma. Some clones in this sample may be carry-over from other donors' samples. The CDR3 runs from the conserved cysteine through the conserved F or W. A D gene is named only where the DNA matches it firmly. Only some rows state a clone size, as once, few, many or a class for expanded clones.

v_gene,d_gene,abundance,j_gene,CDR3aa,CDR3nt
TRBV10-1,TRBD2,.,TRBJ2-3,CASSESASGGRSTDTQYF,TGCGCCAGCAGTGAGTCGGCTAGCGGGGGGCGTAGCACAGATACGCAGTATTTT
TRBV7-9,.,.,TRBJ1-3,CASSLGADGNTIYF,TGTGCCAGCAGCTTAGGGGCGGATGGAAACACCATATATTTT
TRBV7-8,.,.,TRBJ1-1,CASSIVPTLNTEAFF,TGTGCCAGCAGCATCGTGCCCACACTGAACACTGAAGCTTTCTTT
TRBV5-5,TRBD1,.,TRBJ1-6,CASSFSRTGDSPLHF,TGTGCCAGCAGCTTCTCCCGGACAGGTGATTCACCCCTCCACTTT
TRBV6-5,.,.,TRBJ1-3,CASKIQGSGNTIYF,TGTGCCAGCAAGATACAGGGCTCTGGAAACACCATATATTTT
TRBV18,TRBD2,.,TRBJ2-7,CASSRPGGSYEQYF,TGTGCCAGCTCACGCCCGGGGGGGTCCTACGAGCAGTACTTC
TRBV4-2,TRBD1,.,TRBJ1-1,CSSSQDPGTGGRDTEAFF,TGTTCCAGCAGCCAAGATCCCGGGACAGGGGGCCGGGACACTGAAGCTTTCTTT
TRBV5-1,.,.,TRBJ2-1,CASSLLGLGQSSYNEQFF,TGCGCCAGCAGCTTGTTAGGGTTGGGGCAGAGCTCCTACAATGAGCAGTTCTTC
TRBV5-5,.,.,TRBJ1-2,CASSDGTFNYGYTF,TGTGCCAGCAGCGACGGGACATTTAACTATGGCTACACCTTC
TRBV2,.,.,TRBJ1-3,CASSQNSGNTIYF,TGTGCCAGCAGTCAAAACTCTGGAAACACCATATATTTT
TRBV29-1,.,.,TRBJ1-2,CSVELGLYGYTF,TGCAGCGTTGAATTAGGGCTGTATGGCTACACCTTC
TRBV2,.,.,TRBJ2-2,CASRFMVGELFF,TGTGCCAGCCGTTTTATGGTCGGGGAGCTGTTTTTT
TRBV11-2,.,.,TRBJ2-7,CASSATGHYLREQYF,TGTGCCAGCAGCGCAACGGGACACTACCTACGGGAGCAGTACTTC
TRBV7-3,.,.,TRBJ1-6,CASSADNFAHSPLHF,TGTGCCAGCAGCGCGGACAATTTCGCCCATTCACCCCTCCACTTT
TRBV30,.,.,TRBJ2-7,CAWSARERGPTYEQYF,TGTGCCTGGAGTGCACGCGAACGGGGGCCCACCTACGAGCAGTACTTC
TRBV9,.,.,TRBJ1-1,CASSVEGGGTEAFF,TGTGCCAGCAGCGTAGAGGGGGGGGGAACTGAAGCTTTCTTT
TRBV18,.,.,TRBJ2-3,CASSPPWGGAGFATQYF,TGTGCCAGCTCACCACCGTGGGGGGGGGCAGGATTTGCGACGCAGTATTTT
TRBV7-9,.,few,TRBJ2-1,CASGGRGELNEQFF,TGTGCCAGCGGGGGGCGGGGAGAGCTGAATGAGCAGTTCTTC
TRBV7-9,.,.,TRBJ1-2,CASRPTGSRGYTF,TGTGCCAGCAGACCTACAGGGTCCCGCGGCTACACCTTC
TRBV28,.,few,TRBJ1-2,CASSLPWGFAPSGYTF,TGTGCCAGCAGTTTACCATGGGGTTTTGCTCCTTCTGGCTACACCTTC
TRBV5-5,.,.,TRBJ2-3,CASSLAVRGVRLRTDTQYF,TGTGCCAGCAGCTTGGCGGTCAGGGGGGTCCGTTTAAGGACAGATACGCAGTATTTT
TRBV18,.,.,TRBJ2-7,CASSPTGEDDEQYF,TGTGCCAGCTCACCCACAGGGGAGGACGACGAGCAGTACTTC
TRBV7-9,.,.,TRBJ2-3,CASSRPGLRTDTQYF,TGTGCCAGCAGTCGTCCGGGACTCCGCACAGATACGCAGTATTTT
TRBV11-2,.,.,TRBJ1-2,CASTPVGGGVNYGYTF,TGTGCCAGCACCCCTGTGGGGGGGGGCGTCAACTATGGCTACACCTTC
TRBV2,.,few,TRBJ2-2,CASSGGTTGELFF,TGTGCCAGCAGTGGGGGTACCACCGGGGAGCTGTTTTTT
TRBV10-2,.,.,TRBJ1-2,CATHRGAGRYGYTF,TGCGCCACCCACCGGGGGGCAGGCCGCTATGGCTACACCTTC
TRBV7-9,.,.,TRBJ1-1,CASSLGEGLMNTEAFF,TGTGCCAGCAGCTTAGGGGAGGGGCTAATGAACACTGAAGCTTTCTTT
TRBV6-1,.,.,TRBJ1-5,CASSREAGNQPQHF,TGTGCCAGCAGTAGGGAGGCAGGCAATCAGCCCCAGCATTTT
TRBV7-2,TRBD2,.,TRBJ2-5,CASSLTSGGGETQYF,TGTGCCAGCAGCCTGACTAGCGGGGGTGGGGAGACCCAGTACTTC
TRBV5-1,TRBD1,.,TRBJ2-5,CASSDQGQGSETQYF,TGCGCCAGCAGCGACCAGGGACAGGGAAGTGAGACCCAGTACTTC
TRBV19,.,.,TRBJ2-7,CASSPATSYEQYF,TGTGCCAGTAGTCCCGCGACCTCTTACGAGCAGTACTTC
TRBV2,.,.,TRBJ2-1,CASMAQMVLNEQFF,TGTGCCAGCATGGCCCAAATGGTGCTGAATGAGCAGTTCTTC
TRBV30,.,.,TRBJ1-5,CAWSKGTYSSGNQPQHF,TGTGCCTGGAGTAAAGGGACATATAGTTCGGGAAATCAGCCCCAGCATTTT
TRBV5-1,.,.,TRBJ2-2,CASSPSVGAMTGELFF,TGCGCCAGCAGCCCGTCAGTGGGGGCGATGACCGGGGAGCTGTTTTTT
TRBV6-1,TRBD1,.,TRBJ2-7,CASRPPGTGNYEQYF,TGTGCCAGCAGGCCCCCAGGGACAGGGAACTACGAGCAGTACTTC
TRBV5-1,.,.,TRBJ2-5,CASSDLPMYQETQYF,TGCGCCAGCAGCGACCTCCCCATGTACCAAGAGACCCAGTACTTC
TRBV27,.,.,TRBJ1-5,CASSPRTLLGNQPQHF,TGTGCCAGCAGTCCTCGGACTTTACTAGGCAATCAGCCCCAGCATTTT